This TCR beta chain was captured in a study of tumor-infiltrating lymphocytes in primary liver carcinoma. Germline DNA was extracted alongside blood RNA, which was obtained from unsorted whole blood. Treatment-naive at the time, the patients had chronic HBV infection. Total RNA (about 500 ng) served as template for TCR beta cDNA synthesis primed by a constant-region primer. Slightly modified ARM-PCR with three nested multiplex PCR rounds yielded TCR beta libraries. Use of TRBV1-TRBV30 forward primers with a C-beta reverse primer characterized the first two PCR rounds, which lasted 10 cycles each. In TCRdb, the multiplex PCR reads were re-called with MiXCR into one record per CDR3 protein. The sample includes 300,000 to 350,000 distinct CDR3 sequences, approximately 64% of them seen just once. Trimming took 0 bases from V and 3 from J; bases not matched to a gene: 3. This CDR3 has 16 residues. CDR1 LNHDA and CDR2 SQIVND come from the germline V gene (reference sequence).

The sample was peripheral blood. The chain carries TRBV19 and TRBJ2-1; 9 nucleotides agree with TRBD2. The source of this sequence is a middle-aged man with primary liver carcinoma and hepatitis B virus infection. The CDR3 region is CASSIELAGGYNEQFF. In DNA form, the CDR3 reads TGTGCCAGTAGTATAGAACTAGCGGGTGGCTACAATGAGCAGTTCTTC.